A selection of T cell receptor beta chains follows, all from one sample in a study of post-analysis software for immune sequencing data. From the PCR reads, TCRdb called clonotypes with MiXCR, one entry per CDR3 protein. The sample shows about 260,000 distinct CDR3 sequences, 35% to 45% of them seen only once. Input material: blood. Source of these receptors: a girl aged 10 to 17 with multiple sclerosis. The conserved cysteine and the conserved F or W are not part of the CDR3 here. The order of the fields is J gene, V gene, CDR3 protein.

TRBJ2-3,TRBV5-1,ASSTGGGDTQY
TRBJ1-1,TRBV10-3,AISEEIVSGDTEAF
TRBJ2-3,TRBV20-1,SARGLGGQGADTQY
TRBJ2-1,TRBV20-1,SANTRTGLSYNEQF
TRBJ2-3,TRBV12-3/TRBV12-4,ASRLSGSGTDTQY
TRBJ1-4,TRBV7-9,ASSLGGTNEKLF
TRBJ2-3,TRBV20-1,SARILAGGTDTQY
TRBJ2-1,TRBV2,ASSRSGTSVHNEQF
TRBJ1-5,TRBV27,ASSAGTSNQPQH
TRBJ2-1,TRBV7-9,ASSASGGAWNEQF
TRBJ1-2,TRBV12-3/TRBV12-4,ASSQPGQQINYGYT
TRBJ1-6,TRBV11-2,ASSLVGGMNNSPLH
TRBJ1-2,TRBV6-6,ASIEGQGSYGYT
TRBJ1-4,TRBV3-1,ASSQTGSEKLF
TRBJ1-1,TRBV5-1,ASVRSGTGMLAF
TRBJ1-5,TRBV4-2,ASSQETQGPQPQH
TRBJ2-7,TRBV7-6,ASSSSPSRVREQY
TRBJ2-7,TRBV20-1,SASLPGTGSYEQY
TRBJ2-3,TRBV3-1,ASSRGSTDTQY
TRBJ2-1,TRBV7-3,ASSRAGGVQF
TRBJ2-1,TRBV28,ASSQTDRGDEQF
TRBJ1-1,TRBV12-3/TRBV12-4,ASSPGHQNTEAF
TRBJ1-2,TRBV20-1,STLESRGGDGYT
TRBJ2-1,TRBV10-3,AISDLDGNNEQF
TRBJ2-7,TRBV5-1,ASSTGTSGSGTYEQY